This TCR beta chain was sequenced during a study of T cells after yellow fever vaccination. As regards this clonotype: Its target is unknown.

Germline-derived CDR1 and CDR2 are KGHDR and SFDVKD. With 6 bases removed from V and 6 bases from J, the gap between germline ends came to 21 bases. The CDR3 loop spans 16 amino acids. TCRdb re-called the 5' RACE reads through MiXCR, storing one row per CDR3 protein. This sample has a few hundred thousand distinct CDR3 sequences, with 7% to 10% found just once. General study results and limits: Clonotypes appearing in both CD4 and CD8 compartments existed, and their share was small. Boosting was followed by the reappearance of most primary-vaccination clones (96% CD4, more than 70% CD8).

The source of this sequence is a young man who received the YFV17D yellow fever vaccine. The chain links TRBV24-1 to TRBJ2-3; a possible D gene is TRBD1 (5 bases). The sequenced sample was PBMCs, obtained more than 35 days after the first yellow fever vaccination. CDR3 coding DNA: TGTGCCACCAGTAACCCAATCGGCAGGGAAGTCGATACGCAGTATTTT. It translates to CATSNPIGREVDTQYF.